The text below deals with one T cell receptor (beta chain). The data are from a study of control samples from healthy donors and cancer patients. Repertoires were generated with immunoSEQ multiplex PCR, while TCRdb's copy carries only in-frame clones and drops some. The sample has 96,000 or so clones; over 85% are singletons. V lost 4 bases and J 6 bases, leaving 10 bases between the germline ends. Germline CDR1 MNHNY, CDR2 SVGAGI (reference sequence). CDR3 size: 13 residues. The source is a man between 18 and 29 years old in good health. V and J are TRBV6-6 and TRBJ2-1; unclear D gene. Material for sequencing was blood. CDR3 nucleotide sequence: TGTGCCAGCAGTTCCCTACTACTCAATGAGCAGTTCTTC. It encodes CASSSLLLNEQFF.